This is a list of T cell receptor beta chains from one sample in a study of spatial heterogeneity in lung cancer. TCRdb reprocessed the 5' RACE reads with MiXCR, giving one entry per CDR3 protein. The sample records 95,000 or so distinct CDR3 sequences, under 9% being singletons. Source: PBMCs, taken at surgery. These receptors came from a male donor with early-stage non-small cell lung cancer. Each CDR3 is given with its conserved first and last residue. A D gene is named only where the DNA matches it firmly. Some rows have no size entry. The others give once, few or many, or a class for an expanded clone.

TRBJ2-7,TRBD1,many,TRBV9,TGTGCCAGCAGCGGCGGACAGGGGGCCCACGAGCAGTACTTC,CASSGGQGAHEQYF
TRBJ2-5,TRBD2,many,TRBV18,TGTGCCAGTTCCACCCTTTTACTAGCGGGGCAAGAGACCCAGTACTTC,CASSTLLLAGQETQYF
TRBJ2-7,TRBD2,many,TRBV5-1,TGCGCCAGCAGCTTGGTGCCCAGCGGGGGGGCCTACGAGCAGTACTTC,CASSLVPSGGAYEQYF
TRBJ2-3,-,many,TRBV10-3,TGTGCCATCAGCGGAGTGGGGCCTGGCACAGATACGCAGTATTTT,CAISGVGPGTDTQYF
TRBJ2-3,-,many,TRBV11-3,TGTGCCAGCAGCCCCGGGAGCGCAGATACGCAGTATTTT,CASSPGSADTQYF
TRBJ2-7,-,many,TRBV21-1,TGTGCCAGCGTCGAGAGGCGGGGGAACTCCTACGAGCAGTACTTC,CASVERRGNSYEQYF
TRBJ2-7,-,many,TRBV7-2,TGTGCCAGCCTCCCGGACCCCTCCTACGAGCAGTACTTC,CASLPDPSYEQYF
TRBJ2-7,-,-,TRBV24-1,TGTGCCACCATACAGGATGCCTCCTACGAGCAGTACTTC,CATIQDASYEQYF
TRBJ2-1,-,few,TRBV19,TGTGCCAGTAGTTCGACTTCAGGACATACCGAAAACAATGAGCAGTTCTTC,CASSSTSGHTENNEQFF
TRBJ1-2,-,few,TRBV11-1,TGTGCCAGCAGCTTAGGCTACAGCGTCGGCTACACCTTC,CASSLGYSVGYTF
TRBJ2-5,TRBD1,few,TRBV5-8,TGTGCCAGCAGCGAGGGGGCCGGGAAGGGGCAAGAGACCCAGTACTTC,CASSEGAGKGQETQYF
TRBJ2-7,-,many,TRBV11-2,TGTGCCAGCAGCTTATATACTGGGACCTACGAGCAGTACTTC,CASSLYTGTYEQYF
TRBJ2-1,TRBD1,many,TRBV2,TGTGCCAGCAGTGAAGAGGGGACAGGCTACAATGAGCAGTTCTTC,CASSEEGTGYNEQFF
TRBJ2-7,TRBD1,few,TRBV5-4,TGTGCCAGCAGCGCTGGGATGGGACAGGGGTCCTACGAGCAGTACTTC,CASSAGMGQGSYEQYF
TRBJ2-3,-,-,TRBV20-1,TGCAGTGCTAGGTTAAGGGGGGCAGATACGCAGTATTTT,CSARLRGADTQYF
TRBJ2-7,-,-,TRBV10-3,TGTGCCACTCAGGGAGGGGGCTCTTACGAGCAGTACTTC,CATQGGGSYEQYF
TRBJ2-3,-,many,TRBV29-1,TGCAGCGTTGCCAGACGATCTAGCACAGATACGCAGTATTTT,CSVARRSSTDTQYF
TRBJ2-3,-,many,TRBV7-9,TGTGCCAGCAGCCCCTTGGGCACAGATACGCAGTATTTT,CASSPLGTDTQYF
TRBJ1-2,-,-,TRBV5-1,TGCGCCAGCAGCTCAGGGTTGGAGGGCTACACCTTC,CASSSGLEGYTF
TRBJ2-5,-,-,TRBV20-1,TGCAGTGCTAGAGGCGGTAGCGGCCCGGAGACCCAGTACTTC,CSARGGSGPETQYF
TRBJ2-7,-,-,TRBV6-2/TRBV6-3,TGTGCCAGCAGCTCTGGGGAGCAGTACTTC,CASSSGEQYF
TRBJ2-1,-,once,TRBV10-3,TGTGCCATCAGTGGAGGAGGGAATGAGCAGTTCTTC,CAISGGGNEQFF
TRBJ2-3,-,many,TRBV9,TGTGCCAGCAGCGCCTGGCCCGGGACAGATACGCAGTATTTT,CASSAWPGTDTQYF
TRBJ1-2,-,few,TRBV28,TGTGCCAGCCACGCGAGGGTATATGGCTACACCTTC,CASHARVYGYTF
TRBJ2-5,TRBD2,-,TRBV29-1,TGCAGCGCCGGACTAGCGGGAGTTGGAGAGACCCAGTACTTC,CSAGLAGVGETQYF
TRBJ1-5,TRBD1,many,TRBV2,TGTGCCAGCAGCCGGGGACAGGTGAATCAGCCCCAGCATTTT,CASSRGQVNQPQHF
TRBJ1-3,TRBD1,many,TRBV2,TGTGCCATCCCAAAGCCGGAGGGACAGGGAAACACCATATATTTT,CAIPKPEGQGNTIYF
TRBJ1-2,-,few,TRBV5-1,TGCGCCAGCAGCCCATCTGGAGGAGTCGGCTACACCTTC,CASSPSGGVGYTF
TRBJ1-1,-,-,TRBV12-3/TRBV12-4,TGTGCCAGCAGTTTTGATCGGAACACTGAAGCTTTCTTT,CASSFDRNTEAFF
TRBJ2-2,-,-,TRBV10-1,TGCGCCAGCAGCCAGACTAGCACCGGGGAGCTGTTTTTT,CASSQTSTGELFF
TRBJ2-3,-,-,TRBV7-6,TGTGCCAGCAGCTTAGAGGGGGGGCCTATAGATACGCAGTATTTT,CASSLEGGPIDTQYF
TRBJ2-7,-,many,TRBV2,TGTGCCAGTGGGGGAGAGATCTACGAGCAGTACTTC,CASGGEIYEQYF
TRBJ1-2,-,few,TRBV20-1,TGCAGTGCTTTACGCCGGGACCGCAACTATGGCTACACCTTC,CSALRRDRNYGYTF
TRBJ2-7,-,-,TRBV21-1,TGTGCCAGCAGCATAAGCGCAGGAGAACCCTCCTACGAGCAGTACTTC,CASSISAGEPSYEQYF
TRBJ2-3,-,few,TRBV12-5,TGTGCTAGTGGTACCTGGGATACGCAGTATTTT,CASGTWDTQYF
TRBJ2-1,-,-,TRBV12-2,TGTGCAAGTCGCTACGACCCTCTTGACAATGAGCAGTTCTTC,CASRYDPLDNEQFF
TRBJ1-1,TRBD1,-,TRBV20-1,TGCAGTGCTCGGGGGACAGGGAACACTGAAGCTTTCTTT,CSARGTGNTEAFF
TRBJ2-5,-,many,TRBV3-1,TGTGCCAGCAGCCAAGAGCAGGGAACGGCGACTGAGACCCAGTACTTC,CASSQEQGTATETQYF
TRBJ2-7,-,many,TRBV28,TGTGCCAGCAGTTTGATAAGCTCCTACGAGCAGTACTTC,CASSLISSYEQYF
TRBJ2-5,-,few,TRBV29-1,TGCAGCGTCGCGGGGGCCCGCCACGAGACCCAGTACTTC,CSVAGARHETQYF
TRBJ1-1,-,few,TRBV7-2,TGTGCCAGCAGCTTAAGCAGGGCTGTAGCAGCTTTCTTT,CASSLSRAVAAFF
TRBJ2-7,-,-,TRBV5-1,TGCGCCAGCAGCCGGGACACTCCACGTGGGGGACTGTACTTC,CASSRDTPRGGLYF
TRBJ2-3,-,many,TRBV4-3,TGCGCCAGCAGCCAAGATTGGGCTGGCGGGGCGCAGTATTTT,CASSQDWAGGAQYF
TRBJ2-1,TRBD2,few,TRBV20-1,TGCAGTGCTAGTGGGGGGGGACTAGCGTTTTACAATGAGCAGTTCTTC,CSASGGGLAFYNEQFF
TRBJ1-6,-,few,TRBV20-1,TGCAGTGCCCGGCGGGGTTCCTATAATTCACCCCTCCACTTT,CSARRGSYNSPLHF
TRBJ2-3,TRBD2,many,TRBV20-1,TGCAGTGCCACCGGACTAGCGGGAGGGCCCGCAGATACGCAGTATTTT,CSATGLAGGPADTQYF
TRBJ2-7,TRBD2,many,TRBV5-1,TGCGCCAGCAGCGGGAAAGCGGGGGGCTACGAGCAGTACTTC,CASSGKAGGYEQYF
TRBJ2-7,TRBD2,many,TRBV3-1,TGTGCCAGCAGCCGGGGGACTAGCGGGAGTTACGAGCAGTACTTC,CASSRGTSGSYEQYF
TRBJ2-1,TRBD1,many,TRBV5-1,TGCGCCAGCAGTCCGAGGGGGCATGAGCAGTTCTTC,CASSPRGHEQFF
TRBJ1-1,-,few,TRBV14,TGTGCCAGCAGCCAGCGGACGGAAAACACTGAAGCTTTCTTT,CASSQRTENTEAFF